Each of the 7 T cell receptor beta chains below was sequenced from the same sample in a study of blood T cell repertoires in COVID-19. Clones were sequenced by immunoSEQ multiplex PCR, and TCRdb holds only the in-frame ones, with some missing. The table records roughly 200,000 clones, 70% to 80% of them present only once. The specimen was peripheral blood. These receptors were obtained from a woman aged 50 to 60 with active or convalescent COVID-19.

V usage is TRBV6-2 or TRBV6-3 and J usage is TRBJ1-2; D perhaps matches TRBD1 (6 bases). CDR1 and CDR2 (germline): MNHEY, SVGEGT. Trimming cost V 5 bases and J 10 bases, with 20 bases left between them. The CDR3 has 14 amino acids. DNA of the CDR3: TGTGCCAGCAGTCCCCCCTCCTTACAGGGATCCTACACCTTC. Encoded protein: CASSPPSLQGSYTF.

The chain carries TRBV30 and TRBJ1-1; D ambiguous. Between the trimmed V and J ends, which lost 2 bases and 0 bases, there was a span of 7 bases. This CDR3 is 13 amino acids long. CDR1 is GTSNPN, CDR2 SVGIG, per germline (reference sequence). As DNA, the CDR3 is TGTGCCTGGAGTTTCTCGGTGAACACTGAAGCTTTCTTT. It specifies CAWSFSVNTEAFF.

The chain couples TRBV28 to TRBJ1-5, with D perhaps matching TRBD1 (6 bases). The germline V and J ends were trimmed by 2 bases and 4 bases, with 9 bases remaining between them. This CDR3 region has 14 residues. The germline V gene encodes CDR1 MDHEN and CDR2 SYDVKM. The CDR3 coding sequence is TGTGCCAGCAGTTTAGGGGGGGCGAATCAGCCCCAGCATTTT. It specifies CASSLGGANQPQHF.

V is TRBV7-3 and J is TRBJ2-3, with a weak D call TRBD2 (6 bases). The CDR3 contains 13 residues. V lost 6 bases and J lost 6, with 13 bases in between. Germline V gives CDR1 SGHTA, CDR2 FQGTGA. The CDR3 bases are TGTGCCAGCAGTTCGACTAGTTCGGATACGCAGTATTTT. Translation gives CASSSTSSDTQYF.

J is TRBJ2-1 and V is TRBV11-3; 8 bases map to TRBD2. V was clipped by 5 bases and J by 5 bases; unmatched bases: 8. Germline CDR1 is SGHNT and CDR2 is YENEEA. The CDR3 loop spans 15 amino acids. The CDR3 coding sequence is TGTGCCAGCAGCCCGACTGGAGCGGGAGACAATGAGCAGTTCTTC. This encodes CASSPTGAGDNEQFF.

The chain joins TRBV27 to TRBJ2-7; tentatively, D is TRBD2 (7 bases). The germline V gene has CDR1 MNHEY and CDR2 SMNVEV (reference sequence). The CDR3 is made up of 14 amino acids. The V end was cut by 5 bases, the J end by 7 bases, with 18 bases between. The CDR3 DNA reads as TGTGCCAGCAGTAAGGGGGGGACTCCTTGGGAGCAGTACTTC. This gives the protein CASSKGGTPWEQYF.

The chain uses TRBV25-1 and TRBJ1-1, with a weak D call TRBD1 (6 bases). Germline CDR1 MGHDK, CDR2 SYGVNS. CDR3 length equals 14 residues. V was cut by 5 bases and J by 2 bases, with 12 bases left in between. The CDR3 coding sequence is TGTGCCAGCAGTATCGGGGGGCTAAACACTGAAGCTTTCTTT. Protein: CASSIGGLNTEAFF.